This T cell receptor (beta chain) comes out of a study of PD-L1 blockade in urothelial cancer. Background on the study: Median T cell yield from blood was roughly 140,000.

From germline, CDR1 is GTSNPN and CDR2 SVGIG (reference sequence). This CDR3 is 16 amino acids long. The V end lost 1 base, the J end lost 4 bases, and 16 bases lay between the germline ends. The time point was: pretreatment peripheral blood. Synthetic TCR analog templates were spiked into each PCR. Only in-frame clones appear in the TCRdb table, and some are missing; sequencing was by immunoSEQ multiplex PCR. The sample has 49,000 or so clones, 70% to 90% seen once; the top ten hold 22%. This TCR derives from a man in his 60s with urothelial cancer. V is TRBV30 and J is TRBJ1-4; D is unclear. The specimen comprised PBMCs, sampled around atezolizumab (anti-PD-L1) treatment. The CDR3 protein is CAWSDGGRSHNEKLFF. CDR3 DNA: TGTGCCTGGAGTGACGGAGGACGTTCCCATAATGAAAAACTGTTTTTT.